This T cell receptor beta chain was sequenced in a study of blood T cell repertoires in COVID-19. The overall study: Material from acute and convalescent COVID-19 was sourced from the United States, Italy and Spain. Sources were T cells, B-cell-depleted T cells, or PBMCs; the material itself was cDNA or gDNA.

Original analysis: By means of reference gene primer amplification, nucleated cell counts were estimated. Measured with immunoSEQ multiplex PCR; TCRdb has only the in-frame clones, and not every one. The V and J calls and clone size were taken over from that table, and D and trimming were inferred from the DNA. Of tens of thousands of clones listed, about three quarters were seen once; the top ten hold roughly 50%. Trimming shortened V by 3 bases and J by 7 bases, and 10 bases separated the two germline ends. This CDR3 contains 14 residues. Germline CDR1 and CDR2: MDHEN and SYDVKM. This TCR was recovered from a human donor in a cohort sampled during active COVID-19. V usage is TRBV28 and J usage is TRBJ1-6; possible D gene TRBD1, 5 bases. The sequencing sample was made of peripheral blood. The CDR3 sequence: CASSFGGKNSPLHF. The CDR3 DNA sequence: TGTGCCAGCAGTTTTGGGGGGAAGAATTCACCCCTCCACTTT.